This T cell receptor (beta chain) was identified during a study of beta chain features in type 1 diabetes. Study-wide points: Shorter TCRB CDR3s, moderately but significantly so, marked every one of the four CD4+ subsets in Type 1 diabetes patients.

Of the isolated RNA, all was reverse transcribed, and so the sequenced material was expressed TCRB transcripts. The method was immunoSEQ multiplex PCR; TCRdb's version includes in-frame clones alone and lacks a portion of them. The data contain approximately 43,000 clones, 66% of them seen just once; the ten biggest clones take up less than 2%. A note on this clone: The antigen remains unidentified.

The CDR3 is made up of 13 amino acids. Per the germline V gene, CDR1 is ENHRY and CDR2 is SYGVKD. V was cut by 5 bases and J by 5 bases, with 10 bases left in between. This TCR derives from a man aged 30 to 45 with type 1 diabetes. Some clones in this sample may be carry-over from other donors' samples. This sequence joins TRBV10-3 and TRBJ2-1; no reliable D call. Sequenced input: Tregs from blood. This chain's CDR3 is CAISMGWDNEQFF. In DNA, the CDR3 is TGTGCCATCAGTATGGGCTGGGACAATGAGCAGTTCTTC.